This entry lists 22 T cell receptor beta chains sequenced from one sample in a study of shared clonotypes between healthy human individuals. CD45RO-negative cells were positively selected for CCR7, leaving out terminally differentiated effector memory CD45RA+ cells. Sequencing was performed with immunoSEQ multiplex PCR; in TCRdb, only in-frame clones are kept and a portion is missing. In the table there are hundreds of thousands of clones, approximately 95% of which are singletons. Material: naive CD8+ T cells sorted from blood. The receptors derive from a woman aged 25 to 39 in good health.

Comments on this clone: Additional DNA sequences in this sample encode the identical CDR3. This chain joins TRBV28 and TRBJ2-7, with 10 nucleotides matching TRBD2. From germline, CDR1 is MDHEN and CDR2 SYDVKM. Trimming cost V 3 bases and J 1 base; bases outside gene matches: 0. The CDR3 runs 14 residues. The CDR3 DNA reads as TGTGCCAGCAGTTTTAGCGGGAGGTCCTACGAGCAGTACTTC. Protein product: CASSFSGRSYEQYF.

The chain carries TRBV19 and TRBJ2-2; weak D call: TRBD1 (6 bases). The CDR3 loop spans 16 amino acids. Trimming removed 3 bases at V and 4 bases at J, with 15 bases between. CDR1 and CDR2 (germline): LNHDA, SQIVND (reference sequence). CDR3 in amino acids: CASSIAQGKGTGELFF. The CDR3 DNA follows: TGTGCCAGTAGTATTGCTCAGGGGAAGGGCACCGGGGAGCTGTTTTTT.

The chain joins TRBV13 to TRBJ2-7; 11 bases agree with TRBD2. This CDR3 has 14 amino acids. V dropped 4 bases and J dropped 5; count of bases not matched to a gene: 4. Germline V gene data show CDR1 as PRHDT and CDR2 as FYEKMQ (reference sequence). CDR3 bases: TGTGCCAGCAGCTCCAGACTAGCGGGACACGAGCAGTACTTC. Amino acids: CASSSRLAGHEQYF.

This chain uses TRBV7-6 with TRBJ2-5; 12 nucleotides agree with TRBD2. The CDR3 extends over 17 amino acids. J gave up 2 bases and V 3 bases, and 7 bases lay outside the gene matches. The V gene's germline CDR1 is SGHVS and CDR2 FNYEAQ. CDR3 region: CASSLTLGLAGQETQYF. The CDR3 DNA reads as TGTGCCAGCAGCTTGACACTCGGACTAGCGGGGCAAGAGACCCAGTACTTC.

This chain uses TRBV15 with TRBJ2-5, with D possibly being TRBD1 or TRBD2 (5 bases each). V lost 2 bases and J 4 bases, leaving 14 bases between the germline ends. Germline V gene lookup returns CDR1 LNHNV and CDR2 YYDKDF (reference sequence). CDR3 length: 15 residues. CDR3 nucleotides: TGTGCCACCAGCAGACTAGCCGCGAGGGGAGAGACCCAGTACTTC. As protein: CATSRLAARGETQYF.

The chain uses TRBV2 and TRBJ1-2; TRBD1 matches at 10 bases. Germline trimming cut 2 bases from V and 8 bases from J; bases unmatched to any gene: 17. This CDR3 comprises 18 residues. Germline V gene sequence: CDR1 SNHLY, CDR2 FYNNEI. CDR3 loop: CASSENSGQGTRRGGYTF. The CDR3 DNA sequence: TGTGCCAGCAGTGAAAACTCGGGACAGGGGACCCGACGAGGAGGCTACACCTTC.

The V gene is TRBV11-2, the J gene TRBJ2-5; 7 bases line up with TRBD1. The last part of the DNA fits TRBJ2-7 better; the J call may be wrong. The CDR3 is made up of 16 amino acids. The V gene's germline CDR1 is SGHAT and CDR2 FQNNGV. The DNA for the CDR3 is TGTGCCAGCAGCTTAGAGTCAGGACAGGACTCCTACGAGCAGTACTTC. It yields the protein CASSLESGQDSYEQYF.

This chain links TRBV5-1 with TRBJ2-7; D might be TRBD2 (5 bases). This CDR3 is 13 amino acids long. The germline CDR1 and CDR2 sequences are SGHRS and YFSETQ. V lost 2 bases and J lost 5, with 11 bases in between. CDR3 sequence: CASSLGSPDEQYF. The CDR3 nucleotides read TGCGCCAGCAGCTTAGGGAGCCCCGACGAGCAGTACTTC.

This chain links TRBV5-6 with TRBJ2-7; 11 bases map to TRBD2. CDR3 length: 15 amino acids. Germline V gene sequence: CDR1 SGHDT, CDR2 YYEEEE. J was trimmed by 3 bases and V by 3 bases; bases with no gene match: 5. CDR3 region: CASSWGLADNYEQYF. CDR3 DNA sequence: TGTGCCAGCAGCTGGGGACTAGCGGACAACTACGAGCAGTACTTC.

This clone occurred once. Other nucleotide sequences in the sample specify the same CDR3. The chain links TRBV9 to TRBJ2-7; the match to TRBD1 covers 8 bases. V lost 3 bases and J lost 4; bases outside the gene matches: 3. The germline CDR1 and CDR2 sequences are SGDLS and YYNGEE. The CDR3 consists of 13 residues. As DNA, the CDR3 is TGTGCCAGCAGCGCTGACAGGGGATACGAGCAGTACTTC. This gives the protein CASSADRGYEQYF.

This chain links TRBV27 with TRBJ2-2; 10 positions agree with TRBD2. Trimming cost V 0 bases and J 1 base; bases outside gene matches: 11. The CDR3 loop spans 20 amino acids. Germline V gene data show CDR1 as MNHEY and CDR2 as SMNVEV (reference sequence). In nucleotides, the CDR3 is TGTGCCAGCAGTTTATCAAGCTACCCCCGACTAGCGGGGAACACCGGGGAGCTGTTTTTT. This gives the protein CASSLSSYPRLAGNTGELFF.

CDR3 protein: CASSTDGGTDTQYF. The DNA for the CDR3 is TGTGCCAGCAGCACGGACGGAGGCACAGATACGCAGTATTTT. The chain carries TRBV27 and TRBJ2-3; D is unresolved. Trimming cost V 6 bases and J 1 base, with 11 bases left between them. This CDR3 has 14 residues. The germline gives CDR1 MNHEY, CDR2 SMNVEV (reference sequence).

J is TRBJ2-7 and V is TRBV27; TRBD1 aligns across 8 bases. The CDR3 is made up of 13 amino acids. CDR1 is MNHEY, CDR2 SMNVEV, per germline (reference sequence). The ends lost 7 bases at V and 3 bases at J; junction bases unmatched: 5. The CDR3 protein is CASKGQGYYEQYF. The CDR3 coding sequence is TGTGCCAGCAAAGGACAGGGTTACTACGAGCAGTACTTC.

The V gene is TRBV19, the J gene TRBJ2-3; maybe TRBD2 (5 bases). Trimming pared 5 bases from V and 1 base from J, leaving 10 bases between. This CDR3 region has 14 residues. Germline loops: CDR1 LNHDA, CDR2 SQIVND (reference sequence). DNA for the CDR3: TGTGCCAGTAGTTGGGGAGTTCGCACAGATACGCAGTATTTT. Amino acid sequence: CASSWGVRTDTQYF.

A single count supports this clone. V is TRBV19 and J is TRBJ1-1; 8 bases map to TRBD1. The V and J ends lost 6 bases and 4 bases, in that order; junction bases with no gene match: 4. Germline V gene lookup returns CDR1 LNHDA and CDR2 SQIVND (reference sequence). This CDR3 region has 13 residues. The CDR3 sequence is CASRSRGLTEAFF. DNA of the CDR3: TGTGCCAGTAGAAGCAGGGGGCTCACTGAAGCTTTCTTT.

V usage is TRBV27 and J usage is TRBJ2-1; 8 nucleotides match TRBD1. Unmatched junction bases numbered 7, after V lost 6 bases and J lost 3 bases. The CDR3 has 15 amino acids. Germline V lookup: CDR1 MNHEY, CDR2 SMNVEV (reference sequence). The CDR3: CASSQTGAFYNEQFF. Here the CDR3 DNA reads TGTGCCAGCAGCCAGACAGGGGCCTTCTACAATGAGCAGTTCTTC.

V is TRBV7-8 and J is TRBJ1-3, with a tentative D call TRBD1 (5 bases). CDR3 length: 14 residues. V was shortened by 1 base and J by 2 bases, with 6 bases between the two germline ends. Germline lookup yields CDR1 SGHVS and CDR2 FQNEAQ. In DNA form, the CDR3 reads TGTGCCAGCAGCTTAGGGGGGGCTGGAAACACCATATATTTT. It translates to CASSLGGAGNTIYF.

The chain is built from TRBV6-4 and TRBJ1-1; perhaps TRBD1 as D (5 bases). Germline V gives CDR1 MRHNA, CDR2 SNTAGT. V was pared by 3 bases and J by 5 bases, with 10 bases between. This CDR3 has 13 residues. The CDR3 coding sequence is TGTGCCAGCAGTGAAAACAAGGGGACTGAAGCTTTCTTT. As protein: CASSENKGTEAFF.

V gene TRBV6-5 combines with J gene TRBJ1-1; unclear D gene. The V gene lost 10 bases and the J gene lost 4 bases, with 13 bases spanning the gap. The CDR3 contains 12 residues. Germline loops: CDR1 MNHEY, CDR2 SVGAGI. Here the CDR3 DNA reads TGTGCCATCCACTCGGGTGGCACTGAAGCTTTCTTT. This sequence encodes CAIHSGGTEAFF.

The chain carries TRBV11-2 and TRBJ2-3, with TRBD1 matching 7 bases. V was clipped by 1 base and J by 4 bases; unmatched bases: 8. The CDR3 length is 16 residues. Germline V gene data show CDR1 as SGHAT and CDR2 as FQNNGV. In nucleotides, the CDR3 is TGTGCCAGCAGCTTAGTAGGGGGCCGATTGTCAGATACGCAGTATTTT. Its protein product is CASSLVGGRLSDTQYF.

In DNA, the CDR3 is TGTGCCGGCGGTGGTTCGGTAGGAACTGAAGCTTTCTTT. As protein: CAGGGSVGTEAFF. The chain recombines TRBV2 with TRBJ1-1; D is undetermined. The V and J ends lost 11 bases and 5 bases respectively, with 18 bases between them. Germline V gene lookup returns CDR1 SNHLY and CDR2 FYNNEI. The CDR3 is made up of 13 amino acids.

The gene calls are TRBV13 and TRBJ2-1; D is unclear. The V gene's germline CDR1 is PRHDT and CDR2 FYEKMQ (reference sequence). The length of the CDR3 is 14 residues. V dropped 1 base and J dropped 8 bases, with 12 bases sitting between them. The CDR3 nucleotides read TGTGCCAGCAGCTTAGAGGGCAGGCACCATGAGCAGTTCTTC. Translated, it gives CASSLEGRHHEQFF.